This T cell receptor beta chain was found in a study of T cells after yellow fever vaccination. Study-level points and caveats: Highly abundant clonotypes carried over from the bulk population could end up in FACS-sorted repertoires as contaminants. Most clones from primary vaccination resurfaced after the booster (around 97% CD4, 88% CD8).

Trimming shortened V by 1 base and J by 6 bases, and 7 bases separated the two germline ends. The CDR3 loop spans 13 amino acids. Looked up from germline, CDR1 is KGHSH and CDR2 is LQKENI. This clonotype was observed many times. The antigen remains undetermined. Making TCR cDNA involved 5'RACE template switching, which added UMIs and a universal primer site. MiXCR, applied by TCRdb to the 5' RACE reads, yields one record per CDR3 protein. The sample has under 300,000 distinct CDR3 sequences; 6.9% are singletons. This specimen was CD4+ T cells sorted from PBMCs, taken 15 days after the yellow fever booster vaccination. This rearrangement joins TRBV18 to TRBJ2-1; D ambiguous. The source of this sequence is a man younger than 40 who received the YFV17D yellow fever vaccine. In DNA, the CDR3 is TGTGCCAGCTCACCACAGGTAGCCAATGAGCAGTTCTTC. Amino acid sequence: CASSPQVANEQFF.